This T cell receptor beta chain came from a study of identical twins' blood T cells. The three twin pairs were reared together, likely meeting the same infections. TCRdb called the 5' RACE reads again in MiXCR, with one record for every CDR3 protein. Of fewer than 450,000 distinct CDR3 sequences listed, 28% are singletons. Points from the study as a whole: Abundant TCRbeta CDR3s overlapped more between twins than with unrelated donors.

This clonotype was picked up a small number of times. The antigen is unknown. The sample was PBMCs. The receptor comes from a woman aged 18 to 49 in good health.

CDR3 DNA sequence: TGTGCCAGCAGTTTCGAACTCGACAGTGACAGGTCTGGAAACACCATATATTTT. Its protein product is CASSFELDSDRSGNTIYF. V usage is TRBV2 and J usage is TRBJ1-3; a weak D match, TRBD1 (6 bases). CDR1 is SNHLY, CDR2 FYNNEI, per germline. This CDR3 has 18 residues. Trimming pared 5 bases from V and 1 base from J, leaving 21 bases between.